A single sample gave rise to the 6 T cell receptor beta chains below, sequenced in a study of technical replicates of blood from several donors. The method was immunoSEQ multiplex PCR; TCRdb's version includes in-frame clones alone and lacks a portion of them. The sample carries approximately 75,000 clones, 97% recorded once. Sequencing was performed on T cells isolated from PBMCs. The receptors here all came from a human donor in good health.

The chain combines TRBV28 with TRBJ1-5; possibly TRBD1 for D (6 bases). The CDR3 extends over 15 amino acids. Germline V gene sequence: CDR1 MDHEN, CDR2 SYDVKM. V lost 1 base and J 1 base, leaving 8 bases between the germline ends. The CDR3 DNA is TGTGCCAGCAGTTTATACGACAGGAGCAATCAGCCCCAGCATTTT. This translates into CASSLYDRSNQPQHF.

The chain has TRBV2 and TRBJ2-2; TRBD1 might be the D (5 bases). Germline CDR1 and CDR2: SNHLY and FYNNEI. V lost 5 bases and J 9 bases, leaving 10 bases between the germline ends. CDR3 length: 12 residues. The CDR3 is CASSRQFRELFF. The CDR3 bases are TGTGCCAGCAGTCGACAGTTCAGGGAGCTGTTTTTT.

The chain is built from TRBV4-2 and TRBJ2-5; D is uncertain. This CDR3 is built from 13 residues. Per the germline V gene, CDR1 is LGHNA and CDR2 is YNFKEQ. The ends were cut back, 3 bases at V and 0 bases at J, with 5 bases in the middle. The CDR3 loop is CASSQGYQETQYF. The CDR3 region has the DNA TGTGCCAGCAGCCAGGGCTACCAAGAGACCCAGTACTTC.

The V gene is TRBV6-1, the J gene TRBJ2-7, with 8 bases that match TRBD2. The length of the CDR3 is 15 residues. The V and J ends lost 5 bases and 0 bases, in that order; junction bases with no gene match: 6. Germline values: CDR1 MNHNS, CDR2 SASEGT. CDR3 DNA: TGTGCCAGCAGTCCACTAGCGGCAAGCTCCTACGAGCAGTACTTC. Amino acids: CASSPLAASSYEQYF.

This clone was detected a few times. The chain links TRBV28 to TRBJ1-1; D is ambiguous. Deletions cut 5 bases from V and 6 bases from J, with 7 bases between. CDR3 size: 11 residues. The germline CDR1 and CDR2 sequences are MDHEN and SYDVKM. Written as DNA, the CDR3 is TGTGCCAGCAGTATCTCCCCTGAAGCTTTCTTT. This codes for CASSISPEAFF.

The CDR3 nucleotides are TGCGCCAGCAGCTTGGCGGGGACTGATGGCTACACCTTC. This encodes CASSLAGTDGYTF. The rearrangement joins TRBV5-1 to TRBJ1-2; the D gene is possibly TRBD1 (5 bases). The length of the CDR3 is 13 residues. Trimming took 0 bases from V and 6 from J, leaving 9 bases between them. The germline CDR1 and CDR2 sequences are SGHRS and YFSETQ.